Listed below are T cell receptor beta chains from one sample, sequenced in a study of cytomegalovirus exposure and HLA in healthy donors. Profiled with immunoSEQ multiplex PCR; TCRdb holds only in-frame clones, not every one. There are roughly 150,000 clones in the sample; approximately 84% occur only once, and 25% to 30% lies in the top ten. The source material was PBMCs. These receptors were obtained from a young man in good health and CMV-seropositive. Each CDR3 is given with its conserved first and last residue. D genes are given only for firm matches. The size field is filled for only some rows; it gives once, few, many or a size class.

v_gene	j_gene	d_gene	abundance	CDR3aa	CDR3nt
TRBV7-2	TRBJ2-7	-	-	CASSLSDRTTYEQYF	TGTGCCAGCAGCTTATCGGACAGGACTACCTACGAGCAGTACTTC
TRBV2	TRBJ2-3	-	-	CAGGRLADTQYF	TGTGCCGGAGGTCGCCTGGCAGATACGCAGTATTTT
TRBV27	TRBJ1-5	-	-	CASRRTGGTGQPQHF	TGTGCCAGCAGGCGGACTGGGGGGACGGGCCAGCCCCAGCATTTT
TRBV11-2	TRBJ2-3	TRBD2	-	CASSHTVSGSLSDTQYF	TGTGCCAGCAGCCATACCGTTAGCGGGAGTTTGTCCGATACGCAGTATTTT
TRBV6-6	TRBJ2-3	TRBD1	-	CASRSQGAPQYF	TGTGCCAGCAGGTCCCAGGGGGCGCCCCAGTATTTT
TRBV6-5	TRBJ1-2	TRBD1	once	CASRSDGTGSGYTF	TGTGCCAGCAGATCAGACGGGACAGGGTCTGGCTACACCTTC
TRBV27	TRBJ2-1	TRBD2	-	CASSLESGSYSYNEQFF	TGTGCCAGCAGTTTAGAAAGCGGGAGTTACTCCTACAATGAGCAGTTCTTC
TRBV6-4	TRBJ2-6	-	-	CASSDGARGANVLTF	TGTGCCAGCAGTGATGGGGCAAGAGGGGCCAACGTCCTGACTTTC
TRBV4-3	TRBJ2-7	TRBD2	-	CASSQGSGGDYEQYF	TGCGCCAGCAGCCAAGGTAGCGGGGGGGACTACGAGCAGTACTTC
TRBV7-3	TRBJ1-2	TRBD1	-	CASSTSTGIGYTF	TGTGCCAGCAGCACCTCGACAGGGATAGGCTACACCTTC
TRBV6-5	TRBJ2-7	TRBD2	-	CASQPLAGSYEQYF	TGTGCCAGCCAACCTTTAGCGGGGAGCTACGAGCAGTACTTC
TRBV5-1	TRBJ2-7	TRBD1	-	CASSSTGDYEQYF	TGCGCCAGCAGCTCGACAGGGGACTACGAGCAGTACTTC
TRBV5-4	TRBJ2-1	TRBD2	-	CASSLDSGRAVEQFF	TGTGCCAGCAGCTTGGATAGCGGGAGGGCCGTGGAGCAGTTCTTC
TRBV5-1	TRBJ2-1	-	-	CASSLRLTSADEQFF	TGCGCCAGCAGCTTGAGACTTACTTCGGCGGATGAGCAGTTCTTC
TRBV18	TRBJ2-7	-	few	CASSPPPGHTEYEQYF	TGTGCCAGCTCACCACCACCAGGACATACCGAATACGAGCAGTACTTC
TRBV10-3	TRBJ1-3	-	-	CAISEDRNTIYF	TGTGCCATCAGCGAGGACAGAAACACCATATATTTT
TRBV7-7	TRBJ2-2	TRBD1	-	CASSFSGTDPMTGELFF	TGTGCCAGCAGCTTCTCCGGGACAGACCCGATGACCGGGGAGCTGTTTTTT
TRBV4-3	TRBJ2-7	-	-	CASSQDQVSEQYF	TGCGCCAGCAGCCAAGATCAGGTATCCGAGCAGTACTTC
TRBV5-6	TRBJ2-1	TRBD2	-	CASSLEASGSYNEQFF	TGTGCCAGCAGCTTGGAGGCTAGCGGGAGCTACAATGAGCAGTTCTTC
TRBV15	TRBJ2-1	TRBD2	-	CATSTGLAGGNEQFF	TGTGCCACCAGCACGGGACTAGCGGGAGGCAATGAGCAGTTCTTC
TRBV4-1	TRBJ2-7	TRBD1	-	CASSQDPDRDYEQYF	TGCGCCAGCAGCCAAGACCCCGACAGGGACTACGAGCAGTACTTC
TRBV6-1	TRBJ2-5	-	-	CASSEKGSPTRGETQYF	TGTGCCAGCAGTGAGAAGGGGTCACCTACCAGGGGAGAGACCCAGTACTTC
TRBV27	TRBJ2-7	TRBD2	-	CASSPSGRGDYEQYF	TGTGCCAGCAGCCCAAGCGGGAGGGGAGACTACGAGCAGTACTTC
TRBV19	TRBJ1-1	TRBD1	-	CASSIEDRRTEAFF	TGTGCCAGTAGTATAGAGGACAGGCGCACTGAAGCTTTCTTT
TRBV19	TRBJ1-1	TRBD1	-	CATRTGGGSNTEAFF	TGTGCCACCAGGACAGGGGGAGGATCGAACACTGAAGCTTTCTTT
TRBV6-1	TRBJ2-4	TRBD2	-	CASSGNSGNIAKNIQYF	TGTGCCAGCAGTGGTAATAGCGGGAACATAGCCAAAAACATTCAGTACTTC
TRBV5-6	TRBJ1-2	-	-	CASSLGTGRTPRGYTF	TGTGCCAGCAGCTTGGGAACAGGAAGGACCCCTAGGGGCTACACCTTC
TRBV7-8	TRBJ2-6	TRBD2	few	CASSLVILPQSSGRGGANVLTF	TGTGCCAGCAGCTTAGTTATCCTCCCTCAGAGTAGCGGGAGGGGCGGGGCCAACGTCCTGACTTTC
TRBV5-1	TRBJ2-3	TRBD2	-	CASSPGLAGGYTDTQYF	TGCGCCAGCAGCCCAGGACTAGCGGGAGGGTATACAGATACGCAGTATTTT
TRBV5-4	TRBJ2-4	-	-	CASRSGNIQYF	TGTGCCAGCAGATCGGGGAACATTCAGTACTTC
TRBV7-6	TRBJ2-3	-	-	CASSLQGSSTDTQYF	TGTGCCAGCAGCTTACAGGGTTCGAGCACAGATACGCAGTATTTT
TRBV9	TRBJ1-3	-	-	CASSPQRGARGNTIYF	TGTGCCAGCAGCCCCCAGCGGGGGGCGCGTGGAAACACCATATATTTT
TRBV6-4	TRBJ2-3	-	-	CASSPTGSYTQYF	TGTGCCAGCAGTCCTACAGGGAGCTATACGCAGTATTTT
TRBV19	TRBJ2-7	-	once	CASAAGAGNSYEQYF	TGTGCCAGTGCCGCTGGGGCAGGGAACTCCTACGAGCAGTACTTC
TRBV29-1	TRBJ1-2	-	once	CSAPWGESGGYTF	TGCAGCGCCCCATGGGGGGAGTCAGGGGGCTACACCTTC
TRBV6-5	TRBJ1-1	-	-	CASSPWGGEAFF	TGTGCCAGCAGTCCGTGGGGCGGTGAAGCTTTCTTT
TRBV4-1	TRBJ1-2	-	-	CASSQVPDINYGYTF	TGCGCCAGCAGCCAAGTTCCGGACATCAACTATGGCTACACCTTC
TRBV2	TRBJ2-1	-	-	CATTTEGSAYNEQFF	TGTGCCACCACAACGGAGGGGAGCGCATACAATGAGCAGTTCTTC
TRBV7-2	TRBJ1-3	-	once	CASSSAGTRNTIYF	TGTGCCAGCAGCAGTGCCGGGACACGAAACACCATATATTTT
TRBV25-1	TRBJ2-5	-	-	CASSDVWWGAQYF	TGTGCCAGCAGTGATGTCTGGTGGGGGGCCCAGTACTTC
TRBV29-1	TRBJ2-3	TRBD2	few	CSVDSGGTDTQYF	TGCAGCGTTGATAGCGGGGGGACAGATACGCAGTATTTT
TRBV4-1	TRBJ2-1	TRBD1	-	CASSSRQGKFF	TGCGCCAGCAGCTCACGACAGGGGAAGTTCTTC
TRBV7-3	TRBJ2-3	TRBD2	-	CASSLNPLAGGSTDTQYF	TGTGCCAGCAGCTTAAACCCGCTAGCGGGGGGCAGCACAGATACGCAGTATTTT
TRBV7-3	TRBJ1-5	-	-	CASSSSQGQPQHF	TGTGCCAGCAGCTCGAGTCAGGGTCAGCCCCAGCATTTT
TRBV5-1	TRBJ2-3	-	-	CASSSLLAGSTDTQYF	TGCGCCAGCAGCTCCCTCCTTGCGGGGAGCACAGATACGCAGTATTTT
TRBV19	TRBJ1-4	TRBD1	-	CASSFTGAGEEKLFF	TGTGCCAGTAGTTTCACAGGGGCAGGCGAAGAAAAACTGTTTTTT
TRBV7-9	TRBJ2-7	-	few	CASTTPTLVNEQYF	TGTGCCAGCACCACCCCTACCTTGGTCAACGAGCAGTACTTC
TRBV4-2	TRBJ1-4	TRBD1	-	CASSQEGDRPNEKLFF	TGTGCCAGCAGCCAAGAAGGGGACAGACCTAATGAAAAACTGTTTTTT
TRBV29-1	TRBJ1-1	TRBD1	-	CSAYRGGTEAFF	TGCAGCGCCTACAGGGGAGGCACTGAAGCTTTCTTT
TRBV25-1	TRBJ2-2	-	-	CASSEWSLAGGELFF	TGTGCCAGCAGTGAATGGTCACTAGCAGGCGGGGAGCTGTTTTTT
TRBV5-1	TRBJ1-1	-	once	CASSLGTKYMNTEAFF	TGCGCCAGCAGCTTGGGGACAAAATATATGAACACTGAAGCTTTCTTT
TRBV2	TRBJ1-1	-	-	CASSELLGATEAFF	TGTGCCAGCAGTGAGTTACTGGGGGCCACTGAAGCTTTCTTT
TRBV30	TRBJ2-7	-	-	CAWSATRRGLLEQYF	TGTGCCTGGAGTGCGACTAGGAGGGGCCTTCTCGAGCAGTACTTC
TRBV6-5	TRBJ1-2	TRBD1	-	CASRPGDRAHLSTF	TGTGCCAGCAGACCTGGGGACAGGGCCCACCTTAGCACCTTC
TRBV19	TRBJ1-3	TRBD1	few	CASNQGAPGNTIYF	TGTGCCAGTAATCAGGGGGCGCCTGGAAACACCATATATTTT